This T cell receptor beta chain emerged from a study of T cell responses to AZD1222 COVID-19 vaccine. Sequencing used immunoSEQ multiplex PCR; TCRdb keeps in-frame clones, though not all of them. The sample shows fewer than 200,000 clones, roughly 90% of them seen only once. In germline, CDR1 is LGHDT, CDR2 YNNKEL (reference sequence). The CDR3 sequence is 14 residues long. Trimming left V 0 bases short and J 7 bases short, with 11 bases between. General study findings and limits: White British ancestry dominated among donors, who included more females, and clonal diversity was possibly underestimated. Of spike-specific TCRs, nearly half reportedly target regions left unmutated in variants. Recipients of AZD1222 seropositive at baseline numbered only 6 or 7.

Comment on this clone: Antigen: not known.

This specimen consisted of peripheral blood, obtained 28 days after the second AZD1222 dose. This TCR was recovered from an adult who received the AZD1222 COVID-19 vaccine. V usage is TRBV3-1 (or the pseudogene TRBV3-2) and J usage is TRBJ2-3; D call uncertain. Here the CDR3 reads CASSQEARSNTQYF. CDR3 coding DNA: TGTGCCAGCAGCCAAGAAGCCAGGTCAAATACGCAGTATTTT.